Below are 32 T cell receptor beta chains sequenced from a single sample in a study of blood T cell repertoires in COVID-19. Sequencing used immunoSEQ multiplex PCR; TCRdb keeps in-frame clones, though not all of them. The table includes around 100,000 clones, around 90% detected once. Sample: peripheral blood. These receptors were obtained from a man aged 50 or older in a cohort sampled during active COVID-19.

The chain links TRBV6-5 to TRBJ1-6; 7 positions agree with TRBD1. This CDR3 has 14 residues. V dropped 8 bases and J dropped 7; count of bases not matched to a gene: 8. Germline CDR1 and CDR2: MNHEY and SVGAGI. The DNA of the CDR3 is TGTGCCAGCGTGCGACAGGGACAGAATTCACCCCTCCACTTT. Amino acid sequence: CASVRQGQNSPLHF.

V gene TRBV27 combines with J gene TRBJ1-1; D may be TRBD1 (5 bases). The CDR3 totals 14 residues. The V gene lost 7 bases and the J gene lost 6 bases, with 18 bases spanning the gap. Germline CDR1 and CDR2: MNHEY and SMNVEV (reference sequence). This chain's CDR3 is CASIPGVGTPEAFF. The CDR3 region has the DNA TGTGCCAGCATCCCGGGGGTGGGGACCCCTGAAGCTTTCTTT.

This sequence joins TRBV7-9 and TRBJ1-6, with D possibly TRBD1 on 5 matching bases. Looked up from germline, CDR1 is SEHNR and CDR2 is FQNEAQ (reference sequence). The CDR3 is 15 residues long. V lost 1 base, J lost 3 bases, and 7 bases lay in between. The CDR3 DNA reads TGTGCCAGCAGCTTAGTGACAGACTATAATTCACCCCTCCACTTT. This gives the protein CASSLVTDYNSPLHF.

The chain recombines TRBV5-1 with TRBJ1-6; D not certain. Germline V gene lookup returns CDR1 SGHRS and CDR2 YFSETQ. The V end was cut by 3 bases, the J end by 6 bases, with 10 bases between. The CDR3 runs to 14 residues. In DNA form, the CDR3 reads TGCGCCAGCAGCTCAGACCCGGGTAATTCACCCCTCCACTTT. It yields the protein CASSSDPGNSPLHF.

The V gene is TRBV7-8, the J gene TRBJ2-5; TRBD2 agrees at 10 bases. CDR1 and CDR2 (germline): SGHVS, FQNEAQ. The V gene end was trimmed by 5 bases and the J gene end by 4 bases; junction bases not matched to a gene: 13. CDR3 size: 17 residues. The CDR3 protein is CASSPKPPSGGRETQYF. CDR3 bases: TGTGCCAGCAGCCCAAAGCCCCCTAGCGGGGGACGAGAGACCCAGTACTTC.

The genes are TRBV4-1 and TRBJ2-3; TRBD2 matches at 15 bases. V was clipped by 3 bases and J by 1 base; unmatched bases: 5. The CDR3 has 18 amino acids. The germline gives CDR1 MGHRA, CDR2 YSYEKL. CDR3 DNA sequence: TGCGCCAGCAGCCAGGGACTAGCGGGGGGCCAGGGCACAGATACGCAGTATTTT. Protein: CASSQGLAGGQGTDTQYF.

V gene TRBV3-1 (or the pseudogene TRBV3-2) combines with J gene TRBJ1-1, with D maybe TRBD1 (5 bases). Deletions cut 4 bases from V and 4 bases from J, with 22 bases between. Germline V gene sequence: CDR1 LGHDT, CDR2 YNNKEL (reference sequence). This CDR3 spans 17 amino acids. CDR3 in DNA: TGTGCCAGCAGCCCCCTGACCCAGGGCCTTCGACGCACTGAAGCTTTCTTT. Translated, it gives CASSPLTQGLRRTEAFF.

The chain has TRBV10-3 and TRBJ1-2; TRBD1 aligns across 7 bases. This CDR3 is 15 amino acids long. Germline-derived CDR1 and CDR2 are ENHRY and SYGVKD. The junction had 16 bases not matched to a gene; V was cut back by 6 bases and J by 9 bases. This CDR3 reads CAIRGTARGPLSYTF. The CDR3 DNA reads TGTGCCATCAGGGGGACAGCTCGGGGTCCCTTGAGCTACACCTTC.

V is TRBV5-8 and J is TRBJ1-4, with D possibly being TRBD1 (6 bases). Trimming removed 4 bases at V and 0 bases at J, with 16 bases between. The CDR3 has 17 amino acids. CDR1 is SGHTS and CDR2 is YDEGEE in the germline V gene. The CDR3, as DNA: TGTGCCAGCAGCACCAGACAGGCAGGAGCAACTAATGAAAAACTGTTTTTT. It yields the protein CASSTRQAGATNEKLFF.

The gene calls are TRBV11-3 and TRBJ2-1; tentative D call: TRBD2 (5 bases). Trimming pared 0 bases from V and 9 bases from J, leaving 6 bases between. This CDR3 contains 12 residues. Germline CDR1 is SGHNT and CDR2 is YENEEA. The CDR3 is CASSLESGEQFF. CDR3 in DNA: TGTGCCAGCAGCTTAGAGAGCGGTGAGCAGTTCTTC.

In regard to this clone: Compared with germline, one end of the junction differs, possibly owing to a read error. The V gene is TRBV7-7, the J gene TRBJ2-5; 8 nucleotides align to TRBD1. The germline V gene encodes CDR1 SSHAT and CDR2 FNYEAQ (reference sequence). The CDR3 covers 15 residues. In nucleotides, the CDR3 is TGTGCTAGCAGCCTAGACAGGGGCAAGGGAGAGACCCAGTACTTC. Its translation is CASSLDRGKGETQYF.

This chain links TRBV5-4 with TRBJ1-2; tentative D call: TRBD1 (6 bases). Trimming took 2 bases from V and 5 from J, leaving 19 bases between them. Germline CDR1 reads SGHNT; CDR2 reads YYREEE (reference sequence). The CDR3 runs to 16 residues. The CDR3 loop reads CASSLGTGQNGYGYTF. The CDR3 DNA reads as TGTGCCAGCAGCTTAGGAACAGGGCAAAACGGGTATGGCTACACCTTC.

This chain uses TRBV6-5 with TRBJ2-7, with 10 nucleotides matching TRBD2. The trim removed 9 bases at V and 1 base at J, leaving 9 bases unmatched. This CDR3 is built from 15 residues. Germline assignment: CDR1 MNHEY and CDR2 SVGAGI. In DNA form, the CDR3 reads TGTGCCAGTCAGCCAACTAGCGGGGCTTCCTACGAGCAGTACGTC. Translated, it gives CASQPTSGASYEQYV.

The V call is TRBV2, the J call TRBJ1-2; D uncertain. Per germline, CDR1 SNHLY and CDR2 FYNNEI. Between the trimmed V and J ends, which lost 7 bases and 3 bases, there was a span of 6 bases. The CDR3 has 11 amino acids. CDR3: CASTIDYGYTF. DNA for the CDR3: TGTGCCAGCACTATAGACTATGGCTACACCTTC. The full variable domain, its missing parts supplied by reference TRBV2 and TRBJ1-2, is EPEVTQTPSHQVTQMGQEVILRCVPISNHLYFYWYRQILGQKVEFLVSFYNNEISEKSEIFDDQFSVERPDGSNFTLKIRSTKLEDSAMYFCASTIDYGYTFGSGTRLTVV.

The chain uses TRBV11-1 and TRBJ2-1; D is perhaps TRBD2 (6 bases). The CDR3 consists of 14 residues. Germline CDR1 reads SGHAT; CDR2 reads FQDESV (reference sequence). V was clipped by 1 base and J by 8 bases, with 12 bases between them. CDR3 bases: TGTGCCAGCAGCTTAGAGGTCTGGGGGGATGAGCAGTTCTTC. Its protein product is CASSLEVWGDEQFF.

The chain joins TRBV3-1 (or the pseudogene TRBV3-2) to TRBJ2-2; D is ambiguous. Between the trimmed V and J ends, which lost 1 base and 7 bases, there was a span of 10 bases. From germline, CDR1 is LGHDT and CDR2 YNNKEL (reference sequence). The CDR3 has 14 amino acids. This CDR3 is CASSQVEIGGELFF. The CDR3 DNA reads TGTGCCAGCAGCCAAGTAGAAATCGGCGGGGAGCTGTTTTTT.

Here the CDR3 DNA reads TGCGCCAGCAGCATACAGCCGACCACAACCTACGAGCAGTACTTC. Translated: CASSIQPTTTYEQYF. The rearrangement joins TRBV5-1 to TRBJ2-7; unclear D gene. This CDR3 contains 15 residues. Trimming stripped 4 bases from V and 2 bases from J, with 16 bases between. The germline CDR1 and CDR2 sequences are SGHRS and YFSETQ.

V usage is TRBV23-1 and J usage is TRBJ1-5; 8 bases match TRBD1. TRBV23-1 is an open reading frame, and its role is uncertain. The CDR3 runs to 17 residues. V gave up 4 bases and J gave up 2 bases; unmatched junction bases: 10. The CDR3 protein is CASSLGAGGLGNQPQHF. CDR3 DNA sequence: TGCGCCAGCAGTCTAGGGGCAGGGGGCTTGGGCAATCAGCCCCAGCATTTT.

As regards this clone: Other DNA sequences from this sample encode an identical CDR3 as well. The chain links TRBV12-5 to TRBJ2-5; 9 bases agree with TRBD1. Germline V gene sequence: CDR1 LGHNT, CDR2 FRNRAP. Trimming removed 4 bases from V and 1 base from J; junction bases left unmatched: 4. CDR3 size: 15 residues. CDR3 DNA sequence: TGTGCTAGTGGTTCCGGACAGGGGCCCCAAGAGACCCAGTACTTC. Encoded protein: CASGSGQGPQETQYF.

This chain connects TRBV7-2 to TRBJ2-1; 7 nucleotides match TRBD2. The CDR3 has 16 residues. Germline trimming cut 1 base from V and 6 bases from J; bases unmatched to any gene: 9. Germline V gene lookup returns CDR1 SGHTA and CDR2 FQGNSA. The CDR3 protein is CASSLVGGTSLNEQFF. Written as DNA, the CDR3 is TGTGCCAGCAGCTTAGTGGGAGGGACTTCCCTCAATGAGCAGTTCTTC.

The V gene is TRBV7-9, the J gene TRBJ2-5; 14 nucleotides align to TRBD2. This CDR3 has 17 residues. V was clipped by 5 bases and J by 5 bases; unmatched bases: 10. CDR1 SEHNR and CDR2 FQNEAQ come from the germline V gene (reference sequence). CDR3 nucleotides: TGTGCCAGCAGCCCAAGACTAGCGGGGGGGCTTGGGGAGACCCAGTACTTC. Protein: CASSPRLAGGLGETQYF.

The chain is built from TRBV2 and TRBJ2-1; D remains ambiguous. The V gene lost 4 bases and the J gene lost 0 bases, with 7 bases spanning the gap. The germline V gene has CDR1 SNHLY and CDR2 FYNNEI. This CDR3 has 14 residues. CDR3 in amino acids: CASSGAPSYNEQFF. The CDR3 DNA reads TGTGCCAGCAGTGGCGCTCCCTCCTACAATGAGCAGTTCTTC.

The chain uses TRBV3-1 (or the pseudogene TRBV3-2) and TRBJ2-5; 10 bases agree with TRBD1. Looked up from germline, CDR1 is LGHDT and CDR2 is YNNKEL (reference sequence). This CDR3 spans 15 amino acids. V lost 1 base to trimming and J lost 4 bases; unmatched junction nucleotides: 3. CDR3 nucleotides: TGTGCCAGCAGCCAAGGGACAGGGGGGACAGAGACCCAGTACTTC. Its protein product is CASSQGTGGTETQYF.

The chain combines TRBV6-5 with TRBJ1-1; TRBD1 might be the D (6 bases). The CDR3 covers 12 residues. Trimming removed 7 bases at V and 9 bases at J, with 15 bases between. From germline, CDR1 is MNHEY and CDR2 SVGAGI. The chain's CDR3 is CASNRATGKAFF. CDR3 DNA sequence: TGTGCCAGCAATAGAGCTACAGGGAAAGCTTTCTTT.

In this sample, this clone turned up once. The chain joins TRBV6-6 to TRBJ2-7; TRBD1 is a possible D gene (6 bases). The CDR3 is 13 residues long. V lost 7 bases to trimming and J lost 2 bases, with 12 bases between them. Germline V gives CDR1 MNHNY, CDR2 SVGAGI (reference sequence). The DNA of the CDR3 is TGTGCCAGCACCCCGGACAGCACCTACGAGCAGTACTTC. Translating it yields CASTPDSTYEQYF.

This clone was seen a single time. The chain joins TRBV29-1 to TRBJ2-3; no clear D gene. V was shortened by 4 bases and J by 0 bases, with 11 bases between the two germline ends. Germline CDR1 reads SQVTM; CDR2 reads ANQGSEA. This CDR3 spans 14 amino acids. Here the CDR3 DNA reads TGCAGCGTTGTGAGTCCTGTTAGCACAGATACGCAGTATTTT. Translated, it gives CSVVSPVSTDTQYF.

This chain links TRBV5-1 with TRBJ1-1; D ambiguous. The germline CDR1 and CDR2 sequences are SGHRS and YFSETQ. The CDR3 consists of 13 residues. V lost 5 bases, J lost 1 base, and 9 bases lay in between. CDR3 coding DNA: TGCGCCAGCAGTTTTGCCGGGAACACTGAAGCTTTCTTT. This gives the protein CASSFAGNTEAFF.

V and J are TRBV6-2 or TRBV6-3 and TRBJ2-2, with 7 bases identical to TRBD1. The CDR3 spans 16 residues. Germline loops: CDR1 MNHEY, CDR2 SVGEGT. The junction had 7 bases not matched to a gene; V was cut back by 5 bases and J by 1 base. CDR3 sequence (DNA): TGTGCCAGCAGTCGAGACAGGGTTGGGAACACCGGGGAGCTGTTTTTT. Residues: CASSRDRVGNTGELFF.

The V and J genes are TRBV28 and TRBJ1-2; possibly TRBD1 for D (5 bases). Trimming pared 8 bases from V and 0 bases from J, leaving 10 bases between. Germline loops: CDR1 MDHEN, CDR2 SYDVKM. The CDR3 extends over 13 amino acids. The CDR3 here is CASRQPSNYGYTF. The CDR3 nucleotides are TGTGCCAGCCGACAGCCCTCTAACTATGGCTACACCTTC.

In this sample, this clone turned up once. As DNA, the CDR3 is TGCGCCAGCAGCCAAACTTCCGCGGGGGGGTGGGAAGATACGCAGTATTTT. Translated: CASSQTSAGGWEDTQYF. The genes are TRBV4-1 and TRBJ2-3; 9 bases match TRBD2. The CDR3 loop spans 17 amino acids. Germline V CDR1 and CDR2: MGHRA, YSYEKL. V lost 2 bases and J lost 5; bases outside the gene matches: 11.

The CDR3 is CASRGTGNMNTEAFF. The CDR3 region has the DNA TGCGCCAGCAGGGGGACAGGGAATATGAACACTGAAGCTTTCTTT. The chain couples TRBV4-1 to TRBJ1-1; 9 bases match TRBD1. This CDR3 spans 15 amino acids. The V gene end was trimmed by 6 bases and the J gene end by 0 bases; junction bases not matched to a gene: 5. CDR1 is MGHRA, CDR2 YSYEKL, per germline.

V usage is TRBV5-4 and J usage is TRBJ2-1, with 13 bases identical to TRBD2. Germline CDR1 is SGHNT and CDR2 is YYREEE (reference sequence). The CDR3 runs to 15 residues. Trimming cost V 4 bases and J 2 bases; bases outside gene matches: 0. Here the CDR3 reads CASSTSGGAYNEQFF. In DNA form, the CDR3 reads TGTGCCAGCAGCACTAGCGGGGGGGCCTACAATGAGCAGTTCTTC.